This entry lists 14 T cell receptor beta chains sequenced from one sample in a study of cytomegalovirus exposure and HLA in healthy donors. PCR employed 60 Vbeta and 13 Jbeta primers. Some clones are missing from TCRdb's copy, which holds only in-frame ones; the method was immunoSEQ multiplex PCR. Of 85,000 to 120,000 clones listed, under 80% are singletons. Sequences were obtained from PBMCs. The source is a woman aged 45-65 years in good health and CMV-seropositive.

V usage is TRBV15 and J usage is TRBJ1-5, with TRBD1 matching 8 bases. Trimming took 4 bases from V and 6 from J; bases not matched to a gene: 5. Looked up from germline, CDR1 is LNHNV and CDR2 is YYDKDF (reference sequence). The length of the CDR3 is 14 residues. The CDR3 DNA reads as TGTGCCACCAGCACCCGACAGGGGCCTCAGCCCCAGCATTTT. It specifies CATSTRQGPQPQHF.

The chain has TRBV7-9 and TRBJ2-5; 8 nucleotides agree with TRBD2. V trimming: 3 bases; J trimming: 5 bases; junction bases outside the gene matches: 20. The CDR3 is made up of 19 amino acids. Germline lookup yields CDR1 SEHNR and CDR2 FQNEAQ (reference sequence). The CDR3 sequence: CASSFPHPGLGVTRETQYF. In DNA, the CDR3 is TGTGCCAGCAGCTTCCCTCACCCGGGACTAGGAGTTACGAGGGAGACCCAGTACTTC.

The rearrangement links TRBV2 to TRBJ1-4, with 7 bases that match TRBD1. J lost 8 bases, V lost 6 bases, and 9 bases had no gene match. Germline assignment: CDR1 SNHLY and CDR2 FYNNEI. There are 14 residues in the CDR3. The CDR3 sequence: CASRPDRVQEKLFF. The DNA for the CDR3 is TGTGCCAGCAGACCCGACAGGGTGCAGGAAAAACTGTTTTTT. The full variable domain, its missing parts supplied by reference TRBV2 and TRBJ1-4, is EPEVTQTPSHQVTQMGQEVILRCVPISNHLYFYWYRQILGQKVEFLVSFYNNEISEKSEIFDDQFSVERPDGSNFTLKIRSTKLEDSAMYFCASRPDRVQEKLFFGSGTQLSVL.

Only a few counts were recorded for this clone. A read error may account for a junction end that differs from germline. The chain links TRBV29-1 to TRBJ1-1; the match to TRBD1 covers 12 bases. The CDR3 has 14 amino acids. Germline V gives CDR1 SQVTM, CDR2 ANQGSEA. DNA for the CDR3: TGCAGCGTAGACGCCCCGGGACAGGGGGCCCCCTGGGTCTTT. It encodes CSVDAPGQGAPWVF.

Notes on this clone: Other DNA sequences in this specimen translate into the identical CDR3. The CDR3 region is CASSQDREGAKSYEQYF. CDR3 bases: TGCGCCAGCAGCCAAGATCGGGAGGGGGCGAAATCCTACGAGCAGTACTTC. The chain recombines TRBV4-1 with TRBJ2-5, with D perhaps matching TRBD2 (8 bases). The end of the DNA is better explained by TRBJ2-7, so the J call may be wrong. The CDR3 sequence is 17 residues long. Germline assignment: CDR1 MGHRA and CDR2 YSYEKL.

V usage is TRBV5-1 and J usage is TRBJ1-5; D gene unclear. Germline V CDR1 and CDR2: SGHRS, YFSETQ. The CDR3 runs 14 residues. V lost 0 bases and J 9 bases, leaving 13 bases between the germline ends. The CDR3 DNA is TGCGCCAGCAGCTTGGGTAGGGAGGAGGGGCCCCAGCATTTT. This encodes CASSLGREEGPQHF.

This chain joins TRBV5-1 and TRBJ1-2; possibly TRBD1 for D (6 bases). Germline CDR1 reads SGHRS; CDR2 reads YFSETQ. This CDR3 comprises 16 residues. Trimming removed 3 bases from V and 0 bases from J, with 15 bases in between. The CDR3 spells CASSSGTPSANYGYTF. CDR3 coding DNA: TGCGCCAGCAGCTCTGGGACACCCTCAGCTAACTATGGCTACACCTTC. The whole variable domain, remainder taken from reference TRBV5-1 and TRBJ1-2, is KAGVTQTPRYLIKTRGQQVTLSCSPISGHRSVSWYQQTPGQGLQFLFEYFSETQRNKGNFPGRFSGRQFSNSRSEMNVSTLELGDSALYLCASSSGTPSANYGYTFGSGTRLTVV.

This sequence joins TRBV19 and TRBJ2-7; TRBD1 matches at 7 bases. Trimming took 3 bases from V and 6 from J; bases not matched to a gene: 8. CDR1 and CDR2 (germline): LNHDA, SQIVND (reference sequence). The CDR3 runs to 14 residues. This chain's CDR3 is CASSIGQGVGEQYF. CDR3 DNA sequence: TGTGCCAGTAGTATCGGGCAGGGGGTAGGCGAGCAGTACTTC.

The rearrangement uses TRBV13 and TRBJ2-3; D is unresolved. The length of the CDR3 is 14 residues. Trimming pared 7 bases from V and 2 bases from J, leaving 13 bases between. Germline assignment: CDR1 PRHDT and CDR2 FYEKMQ (reference sequence). The chain's CDR3 is CASTWQADTDTQYF. The CDR3 DNA reads as TGTGCCAGCACCTGGCAGGCCGACACAGATACGCAGTATTTT.

The V call is TRBV6-5, the J call TRBJ1-2; the D gene is possibly TRBD1 (6 bases). This CDR3 is built from 16 residues. Germline V gene sequence: CDR1 MNHEY, CDR2 SVGAGI. Trimming took 1 base from V and 0 from J, leaving 12 bases between them. Here the CDR3 reads CASSYLMTGTNYGYTF. The CDR3 region has the DNA TGTGCCAGCAGTTACTTAATGACAGGCACTAACTATGGCTACACCTTC.

The chain is built from TRBV5-4 and TRBJ1-4; 7 nucleotides agree with TRBD1. Looked up from germline, CDR1 is SGHNT and CDR2 is YYREEE (reference sequence). V shed 2 bases, J shed 0 bases, and the junction held 7 bases outside the gene matches. This CDR3 has 17 residues. CDR3 in DNA: TGTGCCAGCAGCTTTAGTACAGGGGCGGCAACTAATGAAAAACTGTTTTTT. This codes for CASSFSTGAATNEKLFF.

The CDR3 sequence: CASSMGQGRRNEKLFF. The CDR3 DNA reads TGTGCCAGTAGTATGGGACAGGGGAGACGTAATGAAAAACTGTTTTTT. This rearrangement joins TRBV19 to TRBJ1-4; 10 positions agree with TRBD1. With V trimmed by 3 bases and J by 4 bases, 5 bases remained unmatched. Germline-derived CDR1 and CDR2 are LNHDA and SQIVND (reference sequence). This CDR3 has 16 amino acids. The full variable domain, its missing parts supplied by reference TRBV19 and TRBJ1-4, is DGGITQSPKYLFRKEGQNVTLSCEQNLNHDAMYWYRQDPGQGLRLIYYSQIVNDFQKGDIAEGYSVSREKKESFPLTVTSAQKNPTAFYLCASSMGQGRRNEKLFFGSGTQLSVL.

About this clone: The sample holds other DNA sequences that translate to the same CDR3. The chain joins TRBV7-3 to TRBJ1-6; D remains unclear. The CDR3 runs to 14 residues. The V end was cut by 3 bases, the J end by 0 bases, with 3 bases between. Germline V gene data show CDR1 as SGHTA and CDR2 as FQGTGA. DNA for the CDR3: TGTGCCAGCAGCTTGAGCTCCTATAATTCACCCCTCCACTTT. This translates into CASSLSSYNSPLHF.

In this sample, this clone turned up a few times. V is TRBV7-9 and J is TRBJ1-6, with D hard to call. The germline V gene has CDR1 SEHNR and CDR2 FQNEAQ (reference sequence). V gave up 1 base and J gave up 10 bases, with 5 bases separating them. CDR3 length: 12 residues. The DNA of the CDR3 is TGTGCCAGCAGCTTAGGTAGCTCACCCCTCCACTTT. Protein sequence: CASSLGSSPLHF. The entire variable domain, with the rest obtained from reference TRBV7-9 and TRBJ1-6, is as follows: DTGVSQNPRHKITKRGQNVTFRCDPISEHNRLYWYRQTLGQGPEFLTYFQNEAQLEKSRLLSDRFSAERPKGSFSTLEIQRTEQGDSAMYLCASSLGSSPLHFGNGTRLTVT.